The table lists the clone carrying this TCR beta chain with many counts. Germline lookup yields CDR1 SQVTM and CDR2 ANQGSEA. With V trimmed by 7 bases and J by 5 bases, 6 bases remained unmatched. The CDR3 is 12 amino acids. The sample is drawn from a study of regulatory T cells in long-lasting Graves disease. Time point of the sample: newly diagnosed GD, antithyroid drugs for less than 3 months. PBMC-extracted RNA yielded the TCR library. Arm-PCR of CDR3 regions with iRepertoire HTBI primers generated TCR beta libraries. TCRdb fed the multiplex PCR reads into MiXCR, producing one record per CDR3 protein. The sample contains around 450,000 distinct CDR3 sequences, approximately 15% of which appear only once. The same data also contributed to another study, on T cells in Graves' hyperthyroidism and ophthalmopathy.

The chain links TRBV29-1 to TRBJ1-1; 8 bases agree with TRBD1. The source of this sequence is a woman aged 25-40 years with Graves disease. The specimen was peripheral blood mononuclear cells (PBMCs), collected at new diagnosis, from a patient treated with antithyroid drugs. Written as DNA, the CDR3 is TGCAGCGGTACGACAGGGGTGACTGAAGCTTTCTTT. Translated, it gives CSGTTGVTEAFF.